A selection of T cell receptor beta chains follows, all from one sample in a study of T cells in Graves' hyperthyroidism and ophthalmopathy. MiXCR was run by TCRdb on the multiplex PCR reads, yielding one entry per CDR3 protein. The sample lists around 720,000 distinct CDR3 sequences, roughly a third occurring once. The material sequenced was blood. The receptors come from a woman aged 40-49 years with Graves' hyperthyroidism. Each CDR3 is given with its conserved first and last residue. The order of the fields is clone size, D gene, J gene, V gene, CDR3 DNA, CDR3 protein. The D gene is left open where the match is weak. Rows give clone size only sometimes, using once, few, many, or a class for an expanded clone.

clone_size: many; d_call: -; j_call: TRBJ2-5; v_call: TRBV7-2; cdr3_nt: TGTGCCAGCAGCTTAGGGGTGCCTAGAGGGTCAGAGACCCAGTACTTC; cdr3_aa: CASSLGVPRGSETQYF
clone_size: -; d_call: TRBD2; j_call: TRBJ2-2; v_call: TRBV29-1; cdr3_nt: TGCAGCGTTGAGGGGGACTACGCAGGGGAGCTGTTTTTT; cdr3_aa: CSVEGDYAGELFF
clone_size: many; d_call: -; j_call: TRBJ2-7; v_call: TRBV2; cdr3_nt: TGTGCCACCCGACAGCAGGCCTACGAGCAGTACTTC; cdr3_aa: CATRQQAYEQYF
clone_size: many; d_call: -; j_call: TRBJ1-2; v_call: TRBV9; cdr3_nt: TGTGCCAGCAGCGCTTGGACGGACTCTTATGGCTACACCTTC; cdr3_aa: CASSAWTDSYGYTF
clone_size: many; d_call: -; j_call: TRBJ1-2; v_call: TRBV20-1; cdr3_nt: TGCAGTGCTAGAGATCTAAGCGACAGGTCCAACTATGGCTACACCTTC; cdr3_aa: CSARDLSDRSNYGYTF
clone_size: -; d_call: -; j_call: TRBJ2-5; v_call: TRBV7-9; cdr3_nt: TGTGCCAGCATGCCAGGGGCAGGAGGGACCCAGTACTTC; cdr3_aa: CASMPGAGGTQYF
clone_size: few; d_call: -; j_call: TRBJ1-1; v_call: TRBV6-2/TRBV6-3; cdr3_nt: TGTGCCAGCAGTTACAGTAGGGCTTTGGTTACTGAAGCTTTCTTT; cdr3_aa: CASSYSRALVTEAFF
clone_size: -; d_call: -; j_call: TRBJ2-5; v_call: TRBV6-5; cdr3_nt: TGTGCCAGCAGTGAACGACGATTGCAAGAGACCCAGTACTTC; cdr3_aa: CASSERRLQETQYF
clone_size: few; d_call: -; j_call: TRBJ1-3; v_call: TRBV4-3; cdr3_nt: TGCGCCAGCAGCGCCCTTGGGGGGGCTAGAAACACCATATATTTT; cdr3_aa: CASSALGGARNTIYF
clone_size: few; d_call: -; j_call: TRBJ2-3; v_call: TRBV29-1; cdr3_nt: TGCAGCGTTGACAGCGAGAACACAGATACGCAGTATTTT; cdr3_aa: CSVDSENTDTQYF
clone_size: -; d_call: -; j_call: TRBJ2-7; v_call: TRBV28; cdr3_nt: TGTGCCAGCAGTTTTTTGGCAAAAGCTAACGAGCAGTACTTC; cdr3_aa: CASSFLAKANEQYF
clone_size: -; d_call: -; j_call: TRBJ1-1; v_call: TRBV7-3; cdr3_nt: TGTGCCAGCAGCTTAACGTCGGCCGCGAACACTGAAGCTTTCTTT; cdr3_aa: CASSLTSAANTEAFF
clone_size: many; d_call: TRBD1; j_call: TRBJ1-4; v_call: TRBV11-2; cdr3_nt: TGTGCCAGCAGCACGGGACAGGTTAATGAAAAACTGTTTTTT; cdr3_aa: CASSTGQVNEKLFF
clone_size: few; d_call: TRBD1; j_call: TRBJ1-2; v_call: TRBV11-2; cdr3_nt: TGTGCCAGCAGCCTATGGACAGGGGCCAACTATGGCTACACCTTC; cdr3_aa: CASSLWTGANYGYTF
clone_size: -; d_call: -; j_call: TRBJ2-5; v_call: TRBV6-5; cdr3_nt: TGTGCCAGCAGTTACCGCCGGGAAGGGCCAGAGACCCAGTACTTC; cdr3_aa: CASSYRREGPETQYF
clone_size: once; d_call: -; j_call: TRBJ2-5; v_call: TRBV25-1; cdr3_nt: TGTGCCAGCGTTGACCAGGGGATGCAAGAGACCCAGTACTTC; cdr3_aa: CASVDQGMQETQYF
clone_size: many; d_call: -; j_call: TRBJ1-1; v_call: TRBV5-1; cdr3_nt: TGCGCCAGCAGCTTGCTATCGGCGAACACTGAAGCTTTCTTT; cdr3_aa: CASSLLSANTEAFF
clone_size: -; d_call: -; j_call: TRBJ2-5; v_call: TRBV6-2/TRBV6-3; cdr3_nt: TGTGCCAGCAAACAGTCAGGAGAGACCCAGTACTTC; cdr3_aa: CASKQSGETQYF
clone_size: -; d_call: -; j_call: TRBJ1-2; v_call: TRBV20-1; cdr3_nt: TGCAGTGCTTCTGGACAGAGCGGAGGCTACACCTTC; cdr3_aa: CSASGQSGGYTF
clone_size: many; d_call: -; j_call: TRBJ2-6; v_call: TRBV9; cdr3_nt: TGTGCCAGCAGCGTAGGCGAGGGAACACCCGTCTCTGGGGCCAACGTCCTGACTTTC; cdr3_aa: CASSVGEGTPVSGANVLTF
clone_size: -; d_call: -; j_call: TRBJ1-1; v_call: TRBV19; cdr3_nt: TGTGCCAGTAGTATTACCCGCACTGAAGCTTTCTTT; cdr3_aa: CASSITRTEAFF
clone_size: -; d_call: -; j_call: TRBJ2-2; v_call: TRBV7-9; cdr3_nt: TGTGCCAGCAGCTCTGGTGGGGCCGGGGAGCTGTTTTTT; cdr3_aa: CASSSGGAGELFF
clone_size: many; d_call: -; j_call: TRBJ2-6; v_call: TRBV5-6; cdr3_nt: TGTGCCAGCAGCCCGGGGGGCACGTACGACTCTGGGGCCAACGTCCTGACTTTC; cdr3_aa: CASSPGGTYDSGANVLTF
clone_size: few; d_call: -; j_call: TRBJ1-1; v_call: TRBV19; cdr3_nt: TGCGCCAGCAGCCACGATCGAGGGAGCACTGAAGCTTTCTTT; cdr3_aa: CASSHDRGSTEAFF
clone_size: many; d_call: -; j_call: TRBJ1-2; v_call: TRBV19; cdr3_nt: TGTGCCAGTACCATGGACAGAAACTATGGCTACACCTTC; cdr3_aa: CASTMDRNYGYTF
clone_size: once; d_call: -; j_call: TRBJ1-3; v_call: TRBV7-2; cdr3_nt: TGTGCCAGCAGCCATTCCCCGGGACCGACGGGAAACACCATATATTTT; cdr3_aa: CASSHSPGPTGNTIYF
clone_size: once; d_call: -; j_call: TRBJ1-5; v_call: TRBV7-8; cdr3_nt: TGTGCCAGCCACAGGACTACACTCTCCTCCAGGAGCAATCAGCCCCAGCATTTT; cdr3_aa: CASHRTTLSSRSNQPQHF
clone_size: -; d_call: -; j_call: TRBJ1-2; v_call: TRBV10-3; cdr3_nt: TGTGCCATCGGTGAGTCGCCAGGGGTCTATGGCTACACCTTC; cdr3_aa: CAIGESPGVYGYTF
clone_size: -; d_call: -; j_call: TRBJ2-5; v_call: TRBV7-2; cdr3_nt: TGTGCCAGCAGCTTCGAAGTGAGGCAGCCCCAGTACTTC; cdr3_aa: CASSFEVRQPQYF
clone_size: many; d_call: -; j_call: TRBJ1-1; v_call: TRBV20-1; cdr3_nt: TGCAGTGCTAGAGATATGGGCAGGGCCACGAACACTGAAGCTTTCTTT; cdr3_aa: CSARDMGRATNTEAFF
clone_size: -; d_call: TRBD1; j_call: TRBJ1-6; v_call: TRBV19; cdr3_nt: TGTGCCAGTAGGACAGGGACGCTAAATTCACCCCTCCACTTT; cdr3_aa: CASRTGTLNSPLHF
clone_size: few; d_call: TRBD1; j_call: TRBJ2-2; v_call: TRBV7-9; cdr3_nt: TGTGCCAGCAGCTCCTTTACAGGGGCAGGGGTTTTGCCCACCGGGGAGCTGTTTTTT; cdr3_aa: CASSSFTGAGVLPTGELFF
clone_size: -; d_call: -; j_call: TRBJ1-2; v_call: TRBV7-2; cdr3_nt: TGTGCCAGCAGCTTTCTCACAGGGCCCCGCTATGGCTACACCTTC; cdr3_aa: CASSFLTGPRYGYTF
clone_size: few; d_call: -; j_call: TRBJ2-7; v_call: TRBV6-5; cdr3_nt: TGTGCCAGCAGTTACATCTTAGGGCGACCGACCTTTCACGAGCAGTACTTC; cdr3_aa: CASSYILGRPTFHEQYF
clone_size: many; d_call: -; j_call: TRBJ2-7; v_call: TRBV7-8; cdr3_nt: TGTGCCACCCAGAACCACTACGAGCAGTACTTC; cdr3_aa: CATQNHYEQYF
clone_size: many; d_call: TRBD1; j_call: TRBJ2-5; v_call: TRBV7-3; cdr3_nt: TGTGCCAGCAGCTCTCGTCCGGACAGGGAAGAGACCCAGTACTTC; cdr3_aa: CASSSRPDREETQYF
clone_size: many; d_call: TRBD1; j_call: TRBJ1-1; v_call: TRBV7-2; cdr3_nt: TGTGCCAGCAGCTCCAGACAGGGTATGAACACTGAAGCTTTCTTT; cdr3_aa: CASSSRQGMNTEAFF
clone_size: many; d_call: TRBD2; j_call: TRBJ2-5; v_call: TRBV12-3/TRBV12-4; cdr3_nt: TGTGCCAGCAGTTTATGGGCGGGGGAAAAGACCCAGTACTTC; cdr3_aa: CASSLWAGEKTQYF
clone_size: -; d_call: TRBD1; j_call: TRBJ1-5; v_call: TRBV6-6; cdr3_nt: TGTGCCAGCAGTTACACCGGGACAGGGGGCGATCAGCCCCAGCATTTT; cdr3_aa: CASSYTGTGGDQPQHF
clone_size: few; d_call: -; j_call: TRBJ1-3; v_call: TRBV6-2/TRBV6-3; cdr3_nt: TGTGCCAGCAAGCGAAACACCATATATTTT; cdr3_aa: CASKRNTIYF
clone_size: many; d_call: TRBD1; j_call: TRBJ1-2; v_call: TRBV5-4; cdr3_nt: TGTGCCAGCAGCATTGGACAGGGGGAGAGCTACACCTTC; cdr3_aa: CASSIGQGESYTF
clone_size: many; d_call: TRBD1; j_call: TRBJ1-5; v_call: TRBV19; cdr3_nt: TGTGCCAGTAGATCCAGGGGGGTTTCGAGCAATCAGCCCCAGCATTTT; cdr3_aa: CASRSRGVSSNQPQHF
clone_size: many; d_call: -; j_call: TRBJ1-5; v_call: TRBV7-9; cdr3_nt: TGTGCCAGCAGCTTAGGGGCAGAGCAGCCCCAGCATTTT; cdr3_aa: CASSLGAEQPQHF
clone_size: -; d_call: TRBD1; j_call: TRBJ2-5; v_call: TRBV5-1; cdr3_nt: TGCGCCAGCAAAGGGGGCGGACACCACCAAGAGACCCAGTACTTC; cdr3_aa: CASKGGGHHQETQYF
clone_size: -; d_call: TRBD1; j_call: TRBJ1-5; v_call: TRBV4-1; cdr3_nt: TGCGCCAGCGCAAGCGGACAGGGGGGGAATCAGCCCCAGCATTTT; cdr3_aa: CASASGQGGNQPQHF
clone_size: -; d_call: TRBD1; j_call: TRBJ1-3; v_call: TRBV13; cdr3_nt: TGTGCCAGCAGCCGAACAGGGGGAGGCACCATATATTTT; cdr3_aa: CASSRTGGGTIYF
clone_size: -; d_call: -; j_call: TRBJ1-3; v_call: TRBV6-2/TRBV6-3; cdr3_nt: TGTGCCAGCAGCAGGACGTCAATTGGAAACACCATATATTTT; cdr3_aa: CASSRTSIGNTIYF
clone_size: -; d_call: TRBD2; j_call: TRBJ2-5; v_call: TRBV10-2; cdr3_nt: TGCGCCAGCAGGTCCCTTGGACTAGCGGGACCAGGGGAGACCCAGTACTTC; cdr3_aa: CASRSLGLAGPGETQYF
clone_size: many; d_call: -; j_call: TRBJ2-7; v_call: TRBV20-1; cdr3_nt: TGCAGTGCTAGGGCGGACAGACTCTCCTACGAGCAGTACTTC; cdr3_aa: CSARADRLSYEQYF
clone_size: many; d_call: TRBD1; j_call: TRBJ1-2; v_call: TRBV29-1; cdr3_nt: TGCAGCGTCCGGGACAGCCAAAACTATGGCTACACCTTC; cdr3_aa: CSVRDSQNYGYTF
clone_size: many; d_call: -; j_call: TRBJ1-2; v_call: TRBV10-3; cdr3_nt: TGTGCCATCCTCGACAGGACTGCTACTAACTATGGCTACACCTTC; cdr3_aa: CAILDRTATNYGYTF
clone_size: many; d_call: -; j_call: TRBJ1-2; v_call: TRBV15; cdr3_nt: TGTGCCACCAGCAGAACCGGACACGCGATGAGCTATGGCTACACCTTC; cdr3_aa: CATSRTGHAMSYGYTF
clone_size: many; d_call: -; j_call: TRBJ1-3; v_call: TRBV5-1; cdr3_nt: TGCGCCAGCAGCTCCCCCCTGTCTGGAAACACCATATATTTT; cdr3_aa: CASSSPLSGNTIYF
clone_size: -; d_call: TRBD1; j_call: TRBJ1-1; v_call: TRBV25-1; cdr3_nt: TGTGCCAGCGTTGAGAGGGGGCAAACTGAAGCTTTCTTT; cdr3_aa: CASVERGQTEAFF